The sequence of this T cell receptor (beta chain) was determined in a study of blood T cell repertoires in COVID-19 (dated by TCRdb to 2019 to 2021). Context from the whole study: Samples from collaborators originated in the United States, Italy and Spain and spanned both the acute and convalescent phases of COVID-19. The material from the prospective study consisted of cDNA or gDNA derived from T cells, B-cell-depleted T cells, or PBMCs. Deeply sampled blood TCRbeta repertoires from subjects exposed to, actively infected with, or recovered from COVID-19 were included in the dataset. The repertoires were released in a freely available public database meant as a resource for research on the immune response to SARS-CoV-2. Samples were obtained from the ongoing ImmuneRACE study (first 160 participants) and from roughly 1,300 subjects provided by 6 global collaborators. Sample metadata almost always included a de-identified subject ID, COVID-19 status, age in years and sex. HLA class I and class II types, where available, came from metadata supplied by the sample provider rather than from assay-based typing.

The full study reports these points: The quantity of clinical and demographic metadata differed by source and by participant and was supplied without curation.

This clone turned up a few times. The target of this receptor is not known. No base qualities exist here, and no much larger clone lies one base off it. The CDR3 starts with the cysteine, ends with the phenylalanine, and has 13 residues. This entry keeps only the CDR3 DNA: 39 bases, framed from base 1. The CDR1 and CDR2 encoded by the germline V gene are SQVTM and ANQGSEA. V and J are truncated by 6 bases and 0 bases respectively, leaving an intervening sequence of 12 bases. Whole blood was collected in K2EDTA tubes by collaborating institutions according to the institutions' own protocols. For TCRbeta analysis, collaborator samples were shipped as frozen whole blood, as isolated PBMCs, or as DNA extracted from either sample type. TCRbeta CDR3 regions were amplified from genomic DNA using the immunoSEQ Assay, a bias-controlled multiplex PCR. On the study's bioinformatics: Within the assay, amplification of reference gene primers was used to estimate how many nucleated cells each sample contained. Sequence reads were collapsed and filtered to measure the absolute abundance of every unique TCRbeta CDR3 rearrangement. Productive Simpson clonality was computed per sample as the square root of Simpson's diversity index over productive rearrangements. Entries here come from immuneACCESS through TCRdb and include only in-frame sequences with V and J called. Some clones fail to appear in such tables; in the studies checked, an unresolved V gene covers under half of the shortfall, and the cause of the remainder is unknown. The D gene and trimming were derived from the DNA, and the V and J assignments and clone size from that table. The sample table shows 60,000 to 70,000 clones, and 80% to 85% are seen once. The top ten constitute about 4.4% of the sample.

The chain joins TRBV29-1 to TRBJ2-7; TRBD1 is perhaps the D gene, given 5 matching bases. Sequenced input: peripheral blood. This TCR derives from a woman aged 55-70 years with acute or convalescent COVID-19. The CDR3 corresponds to CSVPGQGSYEQYF. The nucleotide sequence is TGCAGCGTCCCAGGGCAGGGCTCCTACGAGCAGTACTTC.